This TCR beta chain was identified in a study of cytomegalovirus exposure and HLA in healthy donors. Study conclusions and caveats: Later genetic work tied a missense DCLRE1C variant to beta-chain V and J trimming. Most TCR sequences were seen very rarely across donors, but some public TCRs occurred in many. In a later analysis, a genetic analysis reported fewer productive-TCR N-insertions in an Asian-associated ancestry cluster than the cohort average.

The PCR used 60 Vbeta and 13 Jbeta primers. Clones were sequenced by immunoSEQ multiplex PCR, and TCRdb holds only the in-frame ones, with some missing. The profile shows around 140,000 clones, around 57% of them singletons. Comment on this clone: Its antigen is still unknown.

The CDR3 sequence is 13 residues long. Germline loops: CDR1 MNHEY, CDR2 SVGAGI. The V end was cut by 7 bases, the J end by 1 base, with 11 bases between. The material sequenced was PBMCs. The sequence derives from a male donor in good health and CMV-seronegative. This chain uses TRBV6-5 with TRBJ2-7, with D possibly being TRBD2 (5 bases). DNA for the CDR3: TGTGCCAGCAAACGGACTTCTTCCTACGAGCAGTACTTC. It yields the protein CASKRTSSYEQYF.